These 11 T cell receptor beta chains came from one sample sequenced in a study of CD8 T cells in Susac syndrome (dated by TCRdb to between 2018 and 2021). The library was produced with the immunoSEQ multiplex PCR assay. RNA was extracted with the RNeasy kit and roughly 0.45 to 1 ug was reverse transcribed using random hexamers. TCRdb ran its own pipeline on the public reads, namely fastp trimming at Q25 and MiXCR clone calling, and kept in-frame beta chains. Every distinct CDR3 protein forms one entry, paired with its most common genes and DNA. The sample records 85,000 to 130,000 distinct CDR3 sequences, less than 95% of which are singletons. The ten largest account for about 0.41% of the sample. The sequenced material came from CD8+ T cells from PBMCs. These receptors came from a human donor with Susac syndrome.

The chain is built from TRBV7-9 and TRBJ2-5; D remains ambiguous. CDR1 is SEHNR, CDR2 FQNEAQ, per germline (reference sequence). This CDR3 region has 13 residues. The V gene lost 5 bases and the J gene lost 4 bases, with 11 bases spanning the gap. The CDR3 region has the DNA TGTGCCAGCAGCCACATCCCGACAGAGACCCAGTACTTC. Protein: CASSHIPTETQYF.

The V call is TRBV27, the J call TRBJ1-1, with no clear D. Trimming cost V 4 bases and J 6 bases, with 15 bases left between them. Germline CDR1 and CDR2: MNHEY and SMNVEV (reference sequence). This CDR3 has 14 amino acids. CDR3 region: CASSYALGTPEAFF. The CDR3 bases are TGTGCCAGCAGTTACGCCCTAGGAACCCCTGAAGCTTTCTTT.

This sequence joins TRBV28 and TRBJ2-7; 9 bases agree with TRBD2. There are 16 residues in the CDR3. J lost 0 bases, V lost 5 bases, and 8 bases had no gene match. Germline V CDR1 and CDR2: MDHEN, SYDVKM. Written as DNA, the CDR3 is TGTGCCAGCAGTCCCCTCCGGACTAGCGTCTCCTACGAGCAGTACTTC. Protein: CASSPLRTSVSYEQYF.

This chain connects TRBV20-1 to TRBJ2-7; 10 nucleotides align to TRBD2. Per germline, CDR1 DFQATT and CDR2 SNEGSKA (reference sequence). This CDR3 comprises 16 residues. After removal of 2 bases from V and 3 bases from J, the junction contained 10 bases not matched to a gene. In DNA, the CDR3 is TGCAGTGCTAGACTAGCGGGGGCTTCCATCCGCTACGAGCAGTACTTC. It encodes CSARLAGASIRYEQYF.

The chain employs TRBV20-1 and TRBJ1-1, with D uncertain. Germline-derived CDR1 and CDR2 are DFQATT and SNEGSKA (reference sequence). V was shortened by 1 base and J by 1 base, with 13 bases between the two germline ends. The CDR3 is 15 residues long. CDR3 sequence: CSARVGGQPNTEAFF. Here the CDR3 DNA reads TGCAGTGCTAGAGTAGGTGGCCAGCCGAACACTGAAGCTTTCTTT.

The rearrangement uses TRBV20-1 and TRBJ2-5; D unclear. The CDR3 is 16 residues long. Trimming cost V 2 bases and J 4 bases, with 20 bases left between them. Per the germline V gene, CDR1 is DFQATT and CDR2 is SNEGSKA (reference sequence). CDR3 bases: TGCAGTGCTAGAACCCGTACGGGTAGCCCGAGAGAGACCCAGTACTTC. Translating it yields CSARTRTGSPRETQYF.

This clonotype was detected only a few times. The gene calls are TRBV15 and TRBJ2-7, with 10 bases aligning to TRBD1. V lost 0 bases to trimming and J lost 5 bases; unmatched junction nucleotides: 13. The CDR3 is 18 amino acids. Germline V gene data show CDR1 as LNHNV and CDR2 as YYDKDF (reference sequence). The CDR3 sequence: CATSRESNTGTGVHEQYF. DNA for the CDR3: TGTGCCACCAGCAGAGAGAGCAACACCGGGACAGGGGTCCACGAGCAGTACTTC.

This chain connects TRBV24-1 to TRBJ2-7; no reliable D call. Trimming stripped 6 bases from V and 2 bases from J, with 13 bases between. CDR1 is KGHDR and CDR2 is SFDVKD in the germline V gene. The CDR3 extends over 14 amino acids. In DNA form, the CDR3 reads TGTGCCACCAGTAACCTACAAAGGCCCTACGAGCAGTACTTC. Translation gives CATSNLQRPYEQYF.

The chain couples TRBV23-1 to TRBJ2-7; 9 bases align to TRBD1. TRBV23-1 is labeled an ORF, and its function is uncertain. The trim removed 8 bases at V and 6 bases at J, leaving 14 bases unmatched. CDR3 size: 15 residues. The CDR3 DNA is TGCGCCAGCCGAACCGAGGGGACAGGGCCTTGCGAGCAGTACTTC. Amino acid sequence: CASRTEGTGPCEQYF.

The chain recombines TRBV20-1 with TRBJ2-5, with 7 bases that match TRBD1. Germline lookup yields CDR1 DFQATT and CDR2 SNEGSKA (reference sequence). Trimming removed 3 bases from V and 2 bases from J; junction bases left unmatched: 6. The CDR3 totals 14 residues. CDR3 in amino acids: CSARTGQMQETQYF. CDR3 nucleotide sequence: TGCAGTGCTAGGACGGGACAGATGCAAGAGACCCAGTACTTC.

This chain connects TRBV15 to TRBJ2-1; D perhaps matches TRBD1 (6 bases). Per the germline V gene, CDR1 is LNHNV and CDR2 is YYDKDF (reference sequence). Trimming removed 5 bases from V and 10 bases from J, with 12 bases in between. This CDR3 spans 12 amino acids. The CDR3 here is CATSPGVVEQFF. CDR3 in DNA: TGTGCCACCAGCCCAGGGGTTGTAGAGCAGTTCTTC.